This note documents a single T cell receptor beta chain sequence. Its antigen remains unidentified. This CDR3 is 18 amino acids long. Trimming cost V 2 bases and J 5 bases, with 27 bases left between them. CDR1 is DFQATT and CDR2 is SNEGSKA in the germline V gene (reference sequence). The library was made from cDNA and included unique molecular identifiers. Out of roughly 0.85 to 10 million T cells, roughly 0.5 million cDNA molecules were generated. TCRdb redid the calling of the PCR reads with MiXCR, one entry per CDR3 protein. The data hold approximately 460,000 distinct CDR3 sequences, with around 40% observed a single time. The sample comes from a study of post-analysis software for immune sequencing data. Study conclusions and caveats: The study found TRBV5-6, TRBV5-1 and TRBV20-1 among four to six TRBV segments more frequent in patients than controls.

The specimen was blood. The rearrangement uses TRBV20-1 and TRBJ2-5, with a weak D call TRBD2 (5 bases). The source is a girl between 10 and 17 years old with multiple sclerosis. The DNA of the CDR3 is TGCAGTGCTAGATCCTGGGGAACTAGTTCACCCTTGGGTGAGACCCAGTACTTC. Translation: CSARSWGTSSPLGETQYF.